One sample yielded the 8 T cell receptor beta chains listed below, sequenced in a study of CD8+ T cells in alopecia areata. Combined cutaneous lymph node cells underwent sorting by CD4, CD8alpha, NKG2D, NKG2ACE and additional markers. Extracted RNA was reverse transcribed, and the resulting cDNA served as sequencing template. The assay was immunoSEQ multiplex PCR, and TCRdb's table has in-frame clones only and misses some. The data show 200,000 to 300,000 clones, with none appearing a single time. The specimen was CD4+ T cells sorted from a lymph node. The receptors were sampled from a C3H/HeJ mouse with alopecia areata. MHC haplotype of the strain: H2-k.

Turning to this clone: The genes are named according to mouse. The sequenced fragment ends 4 residues before the CDR3 boundary, so the rest is inferred from the germline J gene. The chain joins TRBV5 to TRBJ2-5, with TRBD2 identical over 8 bases. Germline V gene sequence: CDR1 LGHNA, CDR2 YNLKQL (reference sequence). Trimming took 4 bases from V and 0 from J; bases not matched to a gene: 6. This CDR3 has 16 amino acids. The CDR3 spells CASSPNWGINQDTQYF. The sequenced part of the CDR3 DNA is TGTGCCAGCAGCCCGAACTGGGGGATTAACCAAGAC.

Note on this clone: Gene names refer to mouse genes. The read finishes 4 residues shy of the CDR3 end, and the germline J gene is used to complete it. The rearrangement uses TRBV19 and TRBJ2-5; no firm D call. The CDR3 is made up of 16 amino acids. With 2 bases removed from V and 2 bases from J, the gap between germline ends came to 15 bases. The germline gives CDR1 FNHDT, CDR2 SITEND (reference sequence). Partial CDR3 DNA: TGTGCCAGCAGTATTTTGATAGGGTATGGCCAAGAC. Its protein is CASSILIGYGQD. The CDR3, in full, reads CASSILIGYGQDTQYF.

Details on this clone: Gene and germline names: mouse. The read ends 4 residues before the CDR3 terminus; that terminus is restored from the germline J gene. This specimen includes other DNA sequences encoding the same CDR3. The J gene is TRBJ2-1, the V gene TRBV1, with 10 bases identical to TRBD2. Germline V gene data show CDR1 as NSQYPW and CDR2 as LRSPGD (reference sequence). The CDR3 has 16 amino acids. J was trimmed by 1 base and V by 0 bases; bases with no gene match: 0. CDR3 sequence reads: CTCSAETGGNYAEQFF. The part of the CDR3 DNA that was read is TGCACCTGCAGTGCAGAGACTGGGGGGAACTATGCT.

In this sample, this clone turned up a few times. Gene names are the mouse ones. The read halts 4 residues ahead of the CDR3 end, with the missing end drawn from the germline J gene. This chain links TRBV29 with TRBJ2-5; D might be TRBD1 (6 bases). The CDR3 runs 14 residues. V was pared by 3 bases and J by 3 bases, with 10 bases between. The germline V gene has CDR1 MSHET and CDR2 SYDVDS. The CDR3 DNA, read in part, is TGTGCTAGCAGTTTCGGGACACCTCAAGAC. Its translation is CASSFGTPQD. From start to end, the CDR3 is CASSFGTPQDTQYF.

Notes on this clone: The germline and genes are mouse ones. The read finishes 4 residues shy of the CDR3 end, and the germline J gene is used to complete it. V is TRBV13-1 and J is TRBJ2-4, with D unclear. CDR3 length equals 12 residues. Germline V gives CDR1 NSHNY, CDR2 SYGAGN. The CDR3 region is CASSDVGNTLYF. The sequenced CDR3 bases are TGTGCCAGCAGTGATGTTGGGAAC.

This clone has more than one count but fewer than ten. All gene names here are mouse names. The CDR3 extends 3 residues past the end of the read, so its final part is completed from the germline J gene. The chain links TRBV19 to TRBJ1-6, with D hard to call. TRBJ1-6 is assigned to the ORF class and has an uncertain function. CDR3 length equals 16 residues. The germline V and J ends were trimmed by 4 bases and 1 base, with 12 bases remaining between them. CDR1 and CDR2 from the germline V gene are FNHDT and SITEND (reference sequence). The CDR3 region is CASSFPRHSYNSPLYF. The DNA read from the CDR3 is TGTGCCAGCAGTTTCCCCCGACACTCCTATAATTCGCCC.

For this clone: Mouse germline and gene names are used. Coverage ceases 4 residues before the CDR3 finishes, and the germline J gene fills in the end. This chain links TRBV13-3 with TRBJ1-2; 11 nucleotides agree with TRBD1. Unmatched junction bases numbered 3, after V lost 7 bases and J lost 4 bases. The CDR3 length is 13 residues. The germline V gene has CDR1 NNHDY and CDR2 SYVADS. CDR3 DNA (partial): TGTGCCAGCGGGGGACAGGGGGGCTCC. Translated, it gives CASGGQGGS. The whole CDR3 sequence reads CASGGQGGSDYTF.

In the case of this clone: The gene names here belong to mouse. The read comes to an end 4 residues before the CDR3 does, leaving the germline J gene to fill in the end. This sequence joins TRBV13-1 and TRBJ2-5; weak D call: TRBD1 (5 bases). This CDR3 has 13 amino acids. Germline V gives CDR1 NSHNY, CDR2 SYGAGN. The sequenced part of the CDR3 DNA is TGTGCCAGCAGTGATTTCCAGGGTGAC. This sequence encodes CASSDFQGD. The CDR3 reads in full as CASSDFQGDTQYF.